The 13 T cell receptor beta chains listed next were all sequenced from one sample in a study of shared clonotypes between healthy human individuals. Selected positively for CCR7 and CD45RO-negative, naive CD8 cells excluded terminally differentiated effector memory CD45RA+ cells. Repertoires were generated with immunoSEQ multiplex PCR, while TCRdb's copy carries only in-frame clones and drops some. This table holds some 2.1 million clones, 93% found once. Sequenced material: naive CD8+ T cells from PBMCs. These receptors originate from a man between 18 and 29 years old in good health. Some clones in this sample may be carry-over from other donors' samples.

The gene calls are TRBV29-1 and TRBJ2-3, with 8 bases fitting TRBD2. The CDR3 is made up of 14 amino acids. Germline trimming cut 0 bases from V and 5 bases from J; bases unmatched to any gene: 4. Germline V gene data show CDR1 as SQVTM and CDR2 as ANQGSEA. The CDR3 loop reads CSVEDRLAGDTQYF. CDR3 bases: TGCAGCGTTGAAGATCGCCTAGCGGGAGATACGCAGTATTTT.

The V and J genes are TRBV27 and TRBJ1-5; no clear D. V was clipped by 2 bases and J by 3 bases, with 5 bases between them. Germline values: CDR1 MNHEY, CDR2 SMNVEV (reference sequence). The CDR3 is made up of 13 amino acids. CDR3 DNA sequence: TGTGCCAGCAGTTTACAGGACAATCAGCCCCAGCATTTT. The encoded protein is CASSLQDNQPQHF.

In regard to this clone: One junction end does not reproduce the germline sequence, and a read error may be involved. J is TRBJ1-1 and V is TRBV10-3; D is unclear. CDR3 length equals 15 residues. CDR1 ENHRY and CDR2 SYGVKD come from the germline V gene. The DNA of the CDR3 is TGTGCCATCAGTGAGTCGCAGATCCCGAACAGTGAAGCTTTCTTT. This translates into CAISESQIPNSEAFF.

V is TRBV2 and J is TRBJ1-5; D call uncertain. The CDR3 loop spans 14 amino acids. V lost 2 bases to trimming and J lost 6 bases, with 11 bases between them. The V gene's germline CDR1 is SNHLY and CDR2 FYNNEI. The CDR3 region is CASSEWGGRQPQHF. The CDR3 nucleotides are TGTGCCAGCAGTGAATGGGGAGGACGTCAGCCCCAGCATTTT.

The genes are TRBV27 and TRBJ2-1; tentatively, D is TRBD1 (5 bases). Trimming removed 0 bases at V and 0 bases at J, with 12 bases between. Germline V CDR1 and CDR2: MNHEY, SMNVEV (reference sequence). This CDR3 spans 17 amino acids. The CDR3 region is CASSLSGHLYSYNEQFF. The CDR3 DNA reads as TGTGCCAGCAGTTTATCCGGACACTTGTACTCCTACAATGAGCAGTTCTTC.

The V and J genes are TRBV7-6 and TRBJ2-3, with 8 bases fitting TRBD2. CDR3 length equals 15 residues. The germline CDR1 and CDR2 sequences are SGHVS and FNYEAQ. V shed 5 bases, J shed 0 bases, and the junction held 4 bases outside the gene matches. CDR3 sequence (DNA): TGTGCCAGCAGCCAGGTAGCGGGAAGCACAGATACGCAGTATTTT. Translating gives CASSQVAGSTDTQYF.

The V gene is TRBV14, the J gene TRBJ2-7, with TRBD1 matching over 8 bases. Losses at the gene ends were 0 bases for V and 5 bases for J; bases not matched to a gene: 9. Per the germline V gene, CDR1 is SGHDN and CDR2 is FVKESK. The length of the CDR3 is 16 residues. This CDR3 reads CASSQESDRVFDEQYF. CDR3 nucleotide sequence: TGTGCCAGCAGCCAAGAGTCGGACAGGGTCTTCGACGAGCAGTACTTC.

This chain uses TRBV11-3 with TRBJ1-6; 8 bases are shared with TRBD1. The V segment lost 5 bases and the J segment 7 bases; nucleotides outside the gene matches: 13. Germline lookup yields CDR1 SGHNT and CDR2 YENEEA. The CDR3 is 17 residues long. CDR3 sequence: CASSPTCGQGLNSPLHF. The CDR3 DNA sequence: TGTGCCAGCAGCCCCACCTGTGGACAGGGACTAAATTCACCCCTCCACTTT.

This sequence joins TRBV25-1 and TRBJ2-6, with D perhaps TRBD2 (6 bases). The germline gives CDR1 MGHDK, CDR2 SYGVNS. V dropped 7 bases and J dropped 1 base, with 11 bases sitting between them. This CDR3 comprises 15 residues. The CDR3: CASTGGNSGANVLTF. The CDR3 DNA reads TGTGCCAGCACTGGAGGGAATTCTGGGGCCAACGTCCTGACTTTC.

This chain uses TRBV9 with TRBJ2-3, with 7 bases fitting TRBD2. This CDR3 has 15 residues. V was clipped by 0 bases and J by 4 bases; unmatched bases: 5. Germline CDR1 SGDLS, CDR2 YYNGEE. The CDR3 region is CASSVVEGGADTQYF. CDR3 bases: TGTGCCAGCAGCGTAGTGGAGGGAGGGGCAGATACGCAGTATTTT. The complete variable domain, with remaining parts taken from reference TRBV9 and TRBJ2-3, reads DSGVTQTPKHLITATGQRVTLRCSPRSGDLSVYWYQQSLDQGLQFLIQYYNGEERAKGNILERFSAQQFPDLHSELNLSSLELGDSALYFCASSVVEGGADTQYFGPGTRLTVL.

This chain links TRBV28 with TRBJ1-5; the D is unclear. The V gene's germline CDR1 is MDHEN and CDR2 SYDVKM. V shed 3 bases and J shed 8 bases, with 26 bases lying between them. The CDR3 loop spans 18 amino acids. This CDR3 reads CASSFGFGQAAPSEPQHF. DNA for the CDR3: TGTGCCAGCAGTTTTGGCTTTGGCCAGGCGGCGCCGTCGGAGCCCCAGCATTTT.

For this clone: Other nucleotide sequences in the sample specify the same CDR3. V gene TRBV25-1 combines with J gene TRBJ1-2; D gene unclear. V lost 4 bases to trimming and J lost 0 bases, with 3 bases between them. The CDR3 length is 12 residues. The V gene's germline CDR1 is MGHDK and CDR2 SYGVNS. CDR3 amino acids: CASSGPNYGYTF. CDR3 nucleotides: TGTGCCAGCAGTGGTCCTAACTATGGCTACACCTTC.

V usage is TRBV11-2 and J usage is TRBJ2-1, with D tentatively TRBD1 (6 bases). V shed 1 base and J shed 4 bases, with 17 bases lying between them. Germline V gene lookup returns CDR1 SGHAT and CDR2 FQNNGV. The length of the CDR3 is 17 residues. Here the CDR3 reads CASSLASGELGYNEQFF. The CDR3 DNA reads TGTGCCAGCAGCTTAGCTTCAGGGGAATTGGGGTACAATGAGCAGTTCTTC.